The TCR beta chain described here comes from a study of blood T cell repertoires in COVID-19. The J segment lost 4 bases and the V segment lost 4 bases, leaving 4 bases of the junction unmatched. This CDR3 spans 15 amino acids. Germline assignment: CDR1 KGHDR and CDR2 SFDVKD. Original data processing: Reference gene primers were amplified, and this amplification served to estimate nucleated cell counts. The protocol was immunoSEQ multiplex PCR, while the TCRdb copy is restricted to in-frame clones and leaves out a portion. The DNA was the basis for D and trimming; V, J and clone size are from that table. This sample has under 450,000 clones, with around 87% found just once. Researchers sorted participants into cohorts using their self-reported clinical history.

Sequencing was done on a sample of PBMCs or T cells enriched from blood (not recorded which). The origin of this receptor is a man between 25 and 39 years old who had recovered from COVID-19. The chain combines TRBV24-1 with TRBJ2-4; 9 positions agree with TRBD1. The CDR3 region is CATSETGGMKNIQYF. The CDR3 DNA reads as TGTGCCACCAGTGAAACAGGGGGCATGAAAAACATTCAGTACTTC.